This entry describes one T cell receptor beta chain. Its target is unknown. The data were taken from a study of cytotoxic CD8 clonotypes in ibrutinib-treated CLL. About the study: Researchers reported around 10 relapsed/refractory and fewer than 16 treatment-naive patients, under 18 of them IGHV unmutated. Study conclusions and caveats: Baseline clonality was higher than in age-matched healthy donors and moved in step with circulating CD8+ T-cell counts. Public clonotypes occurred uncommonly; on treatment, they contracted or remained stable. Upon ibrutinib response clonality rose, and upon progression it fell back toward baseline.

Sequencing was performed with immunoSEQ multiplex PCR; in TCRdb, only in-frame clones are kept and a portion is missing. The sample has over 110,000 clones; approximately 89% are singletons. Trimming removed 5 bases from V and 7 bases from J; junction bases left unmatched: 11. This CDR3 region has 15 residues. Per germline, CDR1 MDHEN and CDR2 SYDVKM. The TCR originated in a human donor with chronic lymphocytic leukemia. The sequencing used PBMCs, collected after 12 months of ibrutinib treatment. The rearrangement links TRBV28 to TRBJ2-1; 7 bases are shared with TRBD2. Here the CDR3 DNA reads TGTGCCAGCAGTCGAGGGGCTAGCGGACGAAATGAGCAGTTCTTC. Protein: CASSRGASGRNEQFF.